Below are 18 T cell receptor beta chains sequenced from a single sample in a study of T cells in localized non-small cell lung cancer. Profiling relied on immunoSEQ multiplex PCR, and the TCRdb table lists in-frame clones only, not all of them. Among roughly 61,000 clones listed, roughly 76% were seen once. The material sequenced was PBMCs, taken before any cancer treatment. Receptor source: a man aged 40-75 years with stage II lung adenocarcinoma.

The gene calls are TRBV29-1 and TRBJ1-1, with TRBD1 matching 9 bases. V shed 6 bases, J shed 1 base, and the junction held 12 bases outside the gene matches. The germline V gene encodes CDR1 SQVTM and CDR2 ANQGSEA. The CDR3 extends over 16 amino acids. CDR3 amino acids: CSVDLPGTGKNTEAFF. The CDR3 bases are TGCAGCGTCGACCTACCGGGGACAGGGAAGAACACTGAAGCTTTCTTT.

The gene calls are TRBV14 and TRBJ2-3; D remains ambiguous. This CDR3 has 13 residues. V gave up 3 bases and J gave up 4 bases, with 8 bases separating them. Germline V gene data show CDR1 as SGHDN and CDR2 as FVKESK. The CDR3 spells CASSQNLADTQYF. The CDR3 DNA reads as TGTGCCAGCAGCCAGAACCTAGCAGATACGCAGTATTTT.

V and J are TRBV6-5 and TRBJ1-2; tentatively, D is TRBD1 (6 bases). The V gene lost 6 bases and the J gene lost 5 bases, with 19 bases spanning the gap. Germline V gene lookup returns CDR1 MNHEY and CDR2 SVGAGI. The CDR3 sequence is 15 residues long. CDR3 amino acids: CASRQTGTEGYGYTF. CDR3 coding DNA: TGTGCCAGCAGACAAACAGGGACCGAAGGGTATGGCTACACCTTC.

The chain employs TRBV30 and TRBJ1-5; D is unresolved. The CDR3 spans 13 residues. The V gene lost 0 bases and the J gene lost 4 bases, with 7 bases spanning the gap. Per germline, CDR1 GTSNPN and CDR2 SVGIG (reference sequence). CDR3 sequence (DNA): TGTGCCTGGAGTGTAGATGGAAATCAGCCCCAGCATTTT. Encoded protein: CAWSVDGNQPQHF.

V usage is TRBV11-1 and J usage is TRBJ2-5; D is tentatively TRBD1 or TRBD2 (5 bases each). V was trimmed by 5 bases and J by 1 base, leaving 14 bases between them. This CDR3 spans 15 amino acids. CDR1 and CDR2 (germline): SGHAT, FQDESV (reference sequence). The CDR3 spells CASSPHQGVQETQYF. CDR3 coding DNA: TGTGCCAGCAGCCCCCACCAGGGAGTCCAAGAGACCCAGTACTTC. Full variable domain (missing parts from reference TRBV11-1 and TRBJ2-5): EAEVAQSPRYKITEKSQAVAFWCDPISGHATLYWYRQILGQGPELLVQFQDESVVDDSQLPKDRFSAERLKGVDSTLKIQPAELGDSAMYLCASSPHQGVQETQYFGPGTRLLVL.

The chain is built from TRBV7-9 and TRBJ2-1, with D maybe TRBD2 (5 bases). V was trimmed by 5 bases and J by 3 bases, leaving 8 bases between them. Germline values: CDR1 SEHNR, CDR2 FQNEAQ (reference sequence). The CDR3 is 13 amino acids. The CDR3 loop reads CASSTRGYNEQFF. CDR3 DNA sequence: TGTGCCAGCAGCACCCGGGGCTACAATGAGCAGTTCTTC.

The gene calls are TRBV9 and TRBJ1-5, with no clear D. The V gene lost 4 bases and the J gene lost 5 bases, with 10 bases spanning the gap. CDR3 size: 13 residues. Germline V gene sequence: CDR1 SGDLS, CDR2 YYNGEE. Written as DNA, the CDR3 is TGTGCCAGCAGCCCCGGTACAGATCAGCCCCAGCATTTT. This translates into CASSPGTDQPQHF.

The chain is built from TRBV6-1 and TRBJ2-7; D is ambiguous. V lost 0 bases and J lost 6, with 6 bases in between. The CDR3 consists of 12 residues. Germline CDR1 MNHNS, CDR2 SASEGT. The CDR3 here is CASSEAKGEQYF. CDR3 DNA sequence: TGTGCCAGCAGTGAAGCCAAGGGCGAGCAGTACTTC.

This chain joins TRBV15 and TRBJ1-1; D gene ambiguous. Germline V gives CDR1 LNHNV, CDR2 YYDKDF (reference sequence). CDR3 length: 15 amino acids. The V gene lost 0 bases and the J gene lost 0 bases, with 8 bases spanning the gap. The CDR3 DNA is TGTGCCACCAGCAGAGACGGCCGGATGAACACTGAAGCTTTCTTT. Residues: CATSRDGRMNTEAFF.

This clone showed up just once. Other DNA sequences in the sample encode the same CDR3. The V and J genes are TRBV19 and TRBJ1-2; D ambiguous. CDR3 length: 11 residues. Trimming removed 2 bases from V and 8 bases from J, with 6 bases in between. CDR1 LNHDA and CDR2 SQIVND come from the germline V gene (reference sequence). CDR3 nucleotides: TGTGCCAGTAGTATACGGGGAGGCTACACCTTC. Its protein is CASSIRGGYTF.

The chain recombines TRBV9 with TRBJ2-1; the match to TRBD2 covers 9 bases. The CDR3 contains 16 residues. From germline, CDR1 is SGDLS and CDR2 YYNGEE. V shed 3 bases, J shed 2 bases, and the junction held 6 bases outside the gene matches. CDR3: CASSAISGSPYNEQFF. The CDR3 nucleotides read TGTGCCAGCAGCGCTATTAGCGGGAGTCCCTACAATGAGCAGTTCTTC.

The chain couples TRBV27 to TRBJ2-7; 7 bases are shared with TRBD1. The CDR3 runs to 13 residues. Germline CDR1 and CDR2: MNHEY and SMNVEV (reference sequence). The V and J ends lost 5 bases and 2 bases, in that order; junction bases with no gene match: 3. CDR3 amino acids: CASSMGQTYEQYF. The CDR3 DNA follows: TGTGCCAGCAGTATGGGACAGACCTACGAGCAGTACTTC.

The chain couples TRBV7-2 to TRBJ2-5; D ambiguous. CDR1 is SGHTA and CDR2 is FQGNSA in the germline V gene. The CDR3 runs to 15 residues. The ends were cut back, 4 bases at V and 0 bases at J, with 12 bases in the middle. The CDR3 loop is CASSSIDWDQETQYF. The DNA for the CDR3 is TGTGCCAGCAGCTCAATTGACTGGGACCAAGAGACCCAGTACTTC. Combining the CDR3 with reference TRBV7-2 and TRBJ2-5 gives the whole variable domain GAGVSQSPSNKVTEKGKDVELRCDPISGHTALYWYRQSLGQGLEFLIYFQGNSAPDKSGLPSDRFSAERTGGSVSTLTIQRTQQEDSAVYLCASSSIDWDQETQYFGPGTRLLVL.

This clone occurred a few times. The CDR3 is CAISDGPDSEAFF. The DNA of the CDR3 is TGTGCCATCAGTGATGGGCCAGACTCTGAAGCTTTCTTT. The chain couples TRBV10-3 to TRBJ1-1; D not certain. V dropped 3 bases and J dropped 6 bases, with 11 bases sitting between them. CDR3 size: 13 residues. Germline values: CDR1 ENHRY, CDR2 SYGVKD.

V and J are TRBV18 and TRBJ2-7; TRBD1 or TRBD2 may be the D gene (5 bases each). CDR3 length equals 15 residues. Trimming took 3 bases from V and 0 from J, leaving 12 bases between them. Germline V gives CDR1 KGHSH, CDR2 LQKENI. The CDR3 loop is CASSPSGQTSYEQYF. The CDR3 DNA reads TGTGCCAGCTCACCCTCGGGGCAGACCTCCTACGAGCAGTACTTC.

The chain combines TRBV6-1 with TRBJ2-1, with 14 bases fitting TRBD2. Germline CDR1 and CDR2: MNHNS and SASEGT. The junction had 5 bases not matched to a gene; V was cut back by 4 bases and J by 3 bases. This CDR3 is built from 17 residues. The CDR3 reads CASSGWGLAGVYNEQFF. CDR3 in DNA: TGTGCCAGCAGTGGGTGGGGACTAGCGGGAGTCTACAATGAGCAGTTCTTC.

The chain employs TRBV7-2 and TRBJ2-7; tentatively, D is TRBD1 or TRBD2 (5 bases each). The V end lost 5 bases, the J end lost 3 bases, and 17 bases lay between the germline ends. This CDR3 is built from 15 residues. CDR1 is SGHTA, CDR2 FQGNSA, per germline. The CDR3 loop reads CASSPGLTVGYEQYF. CDR3 coding DNA: TGTGCCAGCAGCCCAGGACTGACAGTAGGCTACGAGCAGTACTTC.

The V call is TRBV18, the J call TRBJ2-7; the match to TRBD1 covers 9 bases. The CDR3 extends over 14 amino acids. CDR1 and CDR2 from the germline V gene are KGHSH and LQKENI. V gave up 2 bases and J gave up 5 bases; unmatched junction bases: 4. The CDR3 DNA follows: TGTGCCAGCTCACCAAGGACAGGGGTCAACGAGCAGTACTTC. This codes for CASSPRTGVNEQYF. The whole variable domain, filled in from reference TRBV18 and TRBJ2-7, reads NAGVMQNPRHLVRRRGQEARLRCSPMKGHSHVYWYRQLPEEGLKFMVYLQKENIIDESGMPKERFSAEFPKEGPSILRIQQVVRGDSAAYFCASSPRTGVNEQYFGPGTRLTVT.